This T cell receptor (beta chain) was recorded in a study of cytomegalovirus exposure and HLA in healthy donors (dated by TCRdb to 2016 to 2017). Study-wide context: An earlier analysis of fewer than 750 of the donors reported 276 Gb of sequence data and approximately 120 million unique TCR beta sequences obtained from about 170 million T cells. An early release covering 550 to 650 HLA-typed donors comprised approximately 290 gigabases of sequencing data and about 90 million unique TCR sequences. Among the approximately 430 genotyped donors, around 81% belonged to the genetic ancestry cluster associated with self-reported Caucasian donors. The study aimed to test whether signatures of past pathogen exposure could be identified by cataloging public T cell receptors. The T cell repertoires of some 700 subjects were profiled by immunosequencing and related to cytomegalovirus serostatus. Besides the first cohort of 500 to 700 subjects, a separate validation cohort made up of 120 or so different subjects was used. To predict cytomegalovirus infection status, the study brought together high-throughput TCR immunosequencing, statistical association of individual TCRs with disease status, and machine learning. In a later analysis, previously published TCR beta repertoires from 550 to 750 donors were re-analyzed and high-resolution HLA genotyping was added so that TCR occurrence patterns could be studied. Rather than drawing on any new phenotypic data, the later analysis identified candidate immune exposures from TCR beta sequences and the way those sequences occurred across donors. In an earlier analysis of around 540 of the donors, high-throughput TCR beta sequencing was used to judge whether each TCR beta V gene segment behaved as functional or pseudogenic. Donor age, sex, ethnicity and CMV serostatus were compiled alongside the repertoire data. Genome-wide SNP genotypes for about 65% of the roughly 700 donors were used in a later genetic analysis, which treated that subset as a discovery cohort. All discovery cohort repertoires had been generated on a single sequencing platform. HLA typing included class I and class II loci at four-digit resolution. Typing coverage varied by locus: roughly 629-630 donors for A, B, C, DRB1 and DQB1; 500 to 550 for DQA1; over 600 for DPA1; around 450 for DPB1. Roughly five DR-DQ haplotypes were handled as single units for association and clustering, since linkage in the cohort was strong. Among some 400 genotyped donors of the cohort, an average of around 240,000 unique TCR beta nucleotide sequences were sequenced per donor, 15% to 20% of them non-productive. The paper as a whole reports these results and caveats: A group of highly shared sequence variants was considered likely to be a technical artifact of the sequencing pipeline. For the cohort, immune exposure information was limited to CMV serostatus. In a later analysis, most CMV-associated TCR beta chains were found to appear HLA-restricted, with HLA associations seemingly driven largely by CMV exposure. Because counts were too low, approximately 18 rarely observed V segments, including chromosome 9 orphons, were excluded from the earlier analysis of 587 of the donors. Most TCR sequences were observed very rarely across donors, whereas some public TCRs were present in many individuals. In vitro tests confirmed that a few of the cytomegalovirus-associated TCR beta chains recognize cytomegalovirus antigens. A further reported finding was that TCR beta sequences accurately predicted the HLA-A and HLA-B alleles for most subjects in the first cohort. Some IMGT-functional V segments, including TRBV6-2 and TRBV6-3, could not be told apart with the 87-base-pair reads, so those segments were excluded. It was suggested by the authors that the approach could potentially be generalized to other disease states and immunological phenotypes. Compared with equally common non-associated chains, HLA-associated TCR beta chains in a later analysis were more clonally expanded and had lower generation probabilities. An association between a missense DCLRE1C variant and V-gene and J-gene trimming of TCR beta chains was found in a later genetic analysis and replicated in an independent cohort. Because HLA typing was unavailable for some donors at each locus, only the typed subset was used in association tests. In a later analysis, several top co-occurrence clusters were reported to appear linked to parvovirus B19, influenza, CMV and Epstein-Barr virus. A total of 150 or so TCR beta chains were listed by the study as associated with cytomegalovirus. The classifier was reported to diagnose cytomegalovirus status with high specificity and sensitivity in both the original cohort and the validation cohort. At a false discovery rate of 0.05, a later analysis linked roughly 17,000 TCR beta sequences to specific HLA alleles. Roughly uniform sequencing depth across donors was assumed in presence/absence analyses, although this assumption may not hold. Linkage disequilibrium might explain the correlated functional status among segregating V segments, but an unknown experimental factor could not be ruled out. Only TCR beta chains were sequenced in this cohort, and the absence of alpha or paired-chain data limited detectable features. In a later analysis, the rate of TCR association differed among HLA loci, with DRB1 alleles having the most associated TCRs and HLA-C alleles having the fewest. According to a later genetic analysis, donors in an Asian-associated ancestry cluster had fewer N-insertions in productive TCRs than the approximately 700-donor mean. Broadly in line with IMGT annotations, most TCR beta V segments showed up in productive rearrangements about 87% or about 30% of the time in an earlier analysis of approximately 600 of the donors. When HLA alleles, especially DR and DQ, strongly co-occurred, TCR associations were difficult to assign to individual alleles.

The cohort was made up of 650 to 700 healthy bone marrow donors. At the time of sampling, every cohort member was nominally healthy, though immune exposures that went unrecorded were likely present. The donor tested CMV seropositive and was one of the 289 seropositive cohort members. A peripheral blood sample was collected from each donor, and TCR beta sequencing was performed on peripheral blood mononuclear cells. The Qiagen DNeasy Blood Extraction Kit was used to extract genomic DNA from the blood cell samples. As for this clone: Its cognate antigen has yet to be identified.

Library construction relied on the immunoSEQ multiplex PCR assay. For the multiplex PCR, a mixture combining 60 forward primers for TCR Vbeta segments and 13 reverse primers for TCR Jbeta segments was used. The CDR3 region of rearranged TCR beta genes was amplified from genomic DNA with a multiplex PCR assay. The Illumina HiSeq System was used to sequence the amplified TCR beta libraries as 87-base-pair reads. As for how the authors treated the data: A later analysis tallied roughly 80 million unique TCR beta chains across the approximately 670 repertoires, and approximately 11 million of those chains were shared by two or more donors. A nearest-neighbor algorithm error-corrected the raw reads and collapsed the reads into unique sequences, merging closely related sequences to remove PCR and sequencing errors. CDR3 sequences were aligned to IMGT reference sequences to assign V, D and J gene segments. Each retained sequence needed at least a six-nucleotide match to both a V gene segment and a J gene segment. A rearrangement was called productive if the CDR3 had no stop codons and remained in frame with V and J, and every other rearrangement was called non-productive. CDR3 was defined according to IMGT convention as the region running from the second conserved V-encoded cysteine to the conserved J-encoded phenylalanine. The earlier analysis of 550 to 650 of the donors excluded any sequence lacking an unambiguous match to a single V gene segment. An earlier analysis of 550 to 650 of the donors classified V segments as functional when productive rearrangements were above 56.7% and as segregating when the standard deviation between donors was above 5%. A statistical classification framework was built to diagnose cytomegalovirus status from the catalog of TCR beta chain sequences. In a later analysis, TCR nucleotide sequences were compared against IMGT/GENE-DB human TR gene sequences so that V and J genes could be assigned. Using the TCRdist pipeline, a later analysis assigned CDR3 sequences along with most-parsimonious VDJ recombination scenarios. In a later analysis, each TCR beta chain was defined by its CDR3 amino acid sequence together with its V-gene family, and reads without a unique V-gene family were excluded. As a way to deal with suspected cross-contamination and a sequencing artifact, a later analysis dropped 500 to 700 nucleotide sequences that were highly shared and had low generation probability. A later analysis calculated a clonal expansion index for each public chain from normalized within-repertoire ranks of inferred template counts. In a later analysis, generation probabilities were computed using a VDJ recombination model fitted to out-of-frame rearrangements, and the results were checked against IGoR. In a later analysis, hypergeometric tests were used to score TCR-TCR, TCR-HLA and TCR-CMV co-occurrence, with a repertoire-size bias correction applied to TCR pairs. False discovery rates were estimated in a later analysis by permuting HLA or CMV assignments 20 times. A later analysis grouped co-occurring TCRs with DBSCAN, adding TCRdist sequence similarity when clustering within HLA-allele-positive subsets. Co-occurrence clustering excluded repertoires with fewer than 30,000 or more than 120,000 public chains, plus five with anomalous nucleotide sharing. The clones in this table, taken by TCRdb from immuneACCESS, are in-frame only. Not every clone is retained; where verified, under half of the shortfall comes from an unresolved V gene, and the cause of the rest is unknown. V, J and clone size derive from that table, while D and trimming were established from the DNA sequence. The sample's table covers around 190,000 clones. The top ten constitute around 0.95% of the sample.

There are 14 amino acids in the CDR3, from cysteine to phenylalanine inclusive. Only the CDR3 portion is preserved as DNA: 42 bases, with reading frame beginning at the first base. Cut back by 5 bases and 1 base, the V and J ends lie 11 bases apart. CDR1 and CDR2 (MNHNS, SASEGT) derive from the germline V gene. In this chain, TRBV6-1 is recombined with TRBJ1-1; a tentative D match to TRBD1 spans 5 bases. This clonotype originated in a woman aged 25 to 39 in good health and CMV-seropositive. The specimen sequenced was PBMCs. CDR3 region: CASSSSTGNTEAFF. The sequence in DNA is TGTGCCAGCAGTTCTTCAACAGGGAACACTGAAGCTTTCTTT.